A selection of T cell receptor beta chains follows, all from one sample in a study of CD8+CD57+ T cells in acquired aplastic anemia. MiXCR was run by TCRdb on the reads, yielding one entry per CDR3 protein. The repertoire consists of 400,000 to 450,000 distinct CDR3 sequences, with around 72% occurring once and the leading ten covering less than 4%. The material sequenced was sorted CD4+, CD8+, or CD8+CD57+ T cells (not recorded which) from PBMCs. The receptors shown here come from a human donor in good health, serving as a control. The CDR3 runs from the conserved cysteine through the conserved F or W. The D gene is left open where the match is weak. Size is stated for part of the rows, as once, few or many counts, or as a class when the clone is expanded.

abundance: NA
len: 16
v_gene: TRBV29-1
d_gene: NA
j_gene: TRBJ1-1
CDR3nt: TGCAGCGTTTACAACCCCCACGAACAGAGGGATACTGAAGCTTTCTTT
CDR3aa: CSVYNPHEQRDTEAFF

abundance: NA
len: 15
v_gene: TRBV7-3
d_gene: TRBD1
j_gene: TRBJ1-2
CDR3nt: TGCGCCAGCAGGAAGCAGGCCGGGACAGGGGTAGGCTACACCTTC
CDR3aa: CASRKQAGTGVGYTF

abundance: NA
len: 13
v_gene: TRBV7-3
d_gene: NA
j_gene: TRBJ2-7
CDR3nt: TGTGCCAGCAGCGTGGACACTCACTCCGAGCAGTACTTC
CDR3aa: CASSVDTHSEQYF

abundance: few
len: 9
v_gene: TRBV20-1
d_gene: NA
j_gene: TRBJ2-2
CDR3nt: TGCAGTGCTAGAGGGGAGCTGTTTTTT
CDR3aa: CSARGELFF

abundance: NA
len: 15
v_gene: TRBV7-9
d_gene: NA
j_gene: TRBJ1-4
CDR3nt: TGTGCCAGCACGTCTTCCGAGAAAGAGTTTGAAAAACTGTTTTTT
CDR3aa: CASTSSEKEFEKLFF

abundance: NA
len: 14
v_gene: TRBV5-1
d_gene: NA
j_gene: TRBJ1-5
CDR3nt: TGTGCCAGCAGCCAACAGGGACCCAATCAGCCCCAGCATTTT
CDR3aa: CASSQQGPNQPQHF

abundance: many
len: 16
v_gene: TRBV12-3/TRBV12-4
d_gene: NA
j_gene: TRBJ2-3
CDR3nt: TGTGCCAGCAGTTTAGGAGGGCAGCATAGCACAGATACGCAGTATTTT
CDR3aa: CASSLGGQHSTDTQYF

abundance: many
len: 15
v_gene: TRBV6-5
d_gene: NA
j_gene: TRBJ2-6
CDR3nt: TGTGCCAGCAGTATGCGCAGCTCTGGGGCCAACGTCCTGACTTTC
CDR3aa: CASSMRSSGANVLTF

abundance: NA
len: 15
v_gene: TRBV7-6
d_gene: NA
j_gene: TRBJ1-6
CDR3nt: TGTGCCAGCAGCTTGAGCGGGGGGGGCACAGCAACGCTCCACTTT
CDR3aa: CASSLSGGGTATLHF

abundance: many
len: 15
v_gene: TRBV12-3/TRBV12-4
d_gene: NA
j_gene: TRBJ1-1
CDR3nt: TGTGCCAGCAGTTTAGTCAGGGTACTGAACACTGAAGCTTTCTTT
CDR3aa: CASSLVRVLNTEAFF

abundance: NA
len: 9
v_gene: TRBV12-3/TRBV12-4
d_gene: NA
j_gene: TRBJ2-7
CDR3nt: TGTGCCAGCAGTTCCGAGCAGTACTTC
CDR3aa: CASSSEQYF

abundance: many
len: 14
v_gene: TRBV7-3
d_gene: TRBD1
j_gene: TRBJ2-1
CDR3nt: TGTGCCAGCAGCTCCGGGACAGGGGCGAATGAGCAGTTCTTC
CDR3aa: CASSSGTGANEQFF

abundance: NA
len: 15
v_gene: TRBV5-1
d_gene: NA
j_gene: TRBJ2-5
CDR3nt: TGCGCCAGCAGCCCGGACCTAGGAACCGGCGAGACCCAGTACTTC
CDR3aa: CASSPDLGTGETQYF

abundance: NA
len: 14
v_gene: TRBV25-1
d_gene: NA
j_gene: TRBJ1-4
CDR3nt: TGTGCCAGCAGAGAGAGGGGGGGTCGAGAAAAACTGTTTTTT
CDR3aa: CASRERGGREKLFF

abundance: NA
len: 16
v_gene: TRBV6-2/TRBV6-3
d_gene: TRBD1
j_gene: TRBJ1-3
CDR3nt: TGTGCCAGCAGTTACGTGAGACAGGGGTCGGGAAACACCATATATTTT
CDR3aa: CASSYVRQGSGNTIYF

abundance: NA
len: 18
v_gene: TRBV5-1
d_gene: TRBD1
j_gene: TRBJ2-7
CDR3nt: TGTGCCAGCAGCTCCCAATTTACCGGGACAGGGCACTCCTACGAGCAGTACTTC
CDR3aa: CASSSQFTGTGHSYEQYF

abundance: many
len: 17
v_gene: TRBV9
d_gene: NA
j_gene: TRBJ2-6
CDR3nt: TGTGCCAGCAGCGGTAGACACGAGAGCTCTGGGGCCAACGTCCTGACTTTC
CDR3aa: CASSGRHESSGANVLTF

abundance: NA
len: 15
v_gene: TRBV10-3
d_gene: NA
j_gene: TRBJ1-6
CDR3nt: TGTGCCATCAGTCCCGGGGTATCGGGGGATTCACCCCTCCACTTT
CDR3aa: CAISPGVSGDSPLHF

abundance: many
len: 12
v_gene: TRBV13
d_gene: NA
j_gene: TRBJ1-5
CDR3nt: TGTGCCAGCAGCCGCGGTCTTCAGCCCCAGCATTTT
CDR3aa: CASSRGLQPQHF

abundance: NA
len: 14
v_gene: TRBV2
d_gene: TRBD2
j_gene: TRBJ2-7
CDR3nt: TGTGCCGACCACCGCGCGGGGGAAAGCTACGAGCAGTACTTC
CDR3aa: CADHRAGESYEQYF

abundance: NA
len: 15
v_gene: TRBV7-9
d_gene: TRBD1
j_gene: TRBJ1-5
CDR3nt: TGTGCCAGCAGCCCAGCAGGGGGCCATGGCTACACCCTCCATTTT
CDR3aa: CASSPAGGHGYTLHF

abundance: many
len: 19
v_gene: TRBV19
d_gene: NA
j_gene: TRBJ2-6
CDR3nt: TGTGCCAGTAGTATAGATCAGGCAGGGGTTCGCTCTGGGGCCAACGTCCTGACTTTC
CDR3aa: CASSIDQAGVRSGANVLTF

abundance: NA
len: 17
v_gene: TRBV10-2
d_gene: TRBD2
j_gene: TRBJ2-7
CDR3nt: TGCGCCAGCAGTGAGAAGGGGACTAGCGGGAGGAAGTACGAGCAGTACTTC
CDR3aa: CASSEKGTSGRKYEQYF

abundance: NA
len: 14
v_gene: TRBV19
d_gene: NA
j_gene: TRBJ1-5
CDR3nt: TGTGCCAGTAGTATAGTGTGGGGGTCTGAGCCCCAGCATTTT
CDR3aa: CASSIVWGSEPQHF

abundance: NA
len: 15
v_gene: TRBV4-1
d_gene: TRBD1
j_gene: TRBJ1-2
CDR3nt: TGCGCCAGCAGCCTCGGACAGGGACAGAACTATGGCTACACCTTC
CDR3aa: CASSLGQGQNYGYTF

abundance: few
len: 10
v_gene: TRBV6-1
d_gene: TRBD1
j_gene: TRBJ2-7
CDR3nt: TGTACCTCAGGGACAGGGGAGCAGTACTTC
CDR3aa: CTSGTGEQYF

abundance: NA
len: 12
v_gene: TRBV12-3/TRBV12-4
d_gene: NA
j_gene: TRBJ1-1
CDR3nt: TGTGCCCTAAGGGGGACCAACACTGAAGCTTTCTTT
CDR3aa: CALRGTNTEAFF

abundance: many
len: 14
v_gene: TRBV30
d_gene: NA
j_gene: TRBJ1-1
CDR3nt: TGTGCCTGGAGCTGGGGGCTTGATGGCACTGAAGCTTTCTTT
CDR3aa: CAWSWGLDGTEAFF

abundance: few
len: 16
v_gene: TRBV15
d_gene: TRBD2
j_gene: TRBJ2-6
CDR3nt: TGTGCCACCAGCAGGGGTAGCGGGGATTGGGCCAACGTCCTGACTTTC
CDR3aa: CATSRGSGDWANVLTF

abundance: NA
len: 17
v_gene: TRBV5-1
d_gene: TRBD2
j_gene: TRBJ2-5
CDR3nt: TGCGCCAGCAGCCCGGGGACTAGCGGGGGGGCCGACGAGACCCAGTACTTC
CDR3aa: CASSPGTSGGADETQYF

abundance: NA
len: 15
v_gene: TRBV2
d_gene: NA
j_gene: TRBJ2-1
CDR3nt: TGTGCCAGCAGTGAAGAAAGGTGGGCTTACAATGAGCAGTTCTTC
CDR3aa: CASSEERWAYNEQFF

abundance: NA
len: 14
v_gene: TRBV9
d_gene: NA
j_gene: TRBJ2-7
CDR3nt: TGTGCCAGCAGTCTCCTCCGCGACAGTAACGAGCAGTACTTC
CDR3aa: CASSLLRDSNEQYF

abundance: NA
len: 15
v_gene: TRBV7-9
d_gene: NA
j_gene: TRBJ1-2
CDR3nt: TGTGCCAGCAGCTTAAGCCAGGATTGGCCCTGTGGCCACACCTTC
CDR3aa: CASSLSQDWPCGHTF

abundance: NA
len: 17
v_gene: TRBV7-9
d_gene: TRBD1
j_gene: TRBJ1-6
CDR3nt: TGTGCCAGCAGCTTAGCGTTAGGACAGGAGCAGAACTCACCCCTCCACTTT
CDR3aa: CASSLALGQEQNSPLHF

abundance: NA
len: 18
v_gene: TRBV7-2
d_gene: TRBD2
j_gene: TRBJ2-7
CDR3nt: TGCGCCAGCAGCTTGGCCGCTACTAGCGGGCGGGCCTCCTACGAGCAGTACTTC
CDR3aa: CASSLAATSGRASYEQYF

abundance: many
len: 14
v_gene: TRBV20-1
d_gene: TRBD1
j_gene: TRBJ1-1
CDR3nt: TGCAGTGCTAGAAACACAGGGGGCAACACTGAAGCTTTCTTT
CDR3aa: CSARNTGGNTEAFF

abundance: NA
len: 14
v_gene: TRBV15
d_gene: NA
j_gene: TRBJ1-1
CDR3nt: TGTGCCACCAGCAGACGGGTCCAGAACACTGAAGCTTTCTTT
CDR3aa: CATSRRVQNTEAFF

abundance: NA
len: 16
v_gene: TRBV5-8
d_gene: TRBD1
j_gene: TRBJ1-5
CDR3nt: TGCGCCAGCAGCTTGGGGACAGGGGACTACAATCAGCCCCAGCATTTT
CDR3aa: CASSLGTGDYNQPQHF

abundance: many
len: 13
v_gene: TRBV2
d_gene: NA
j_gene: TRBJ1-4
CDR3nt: TGTGCCAGTCGGACAGCCCGTAATGAAAAACTGTTTTTT
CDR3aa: CASRTARNEKLFF

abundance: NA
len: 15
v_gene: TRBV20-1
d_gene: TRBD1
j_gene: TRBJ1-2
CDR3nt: TGCAGTGCTAGCTCGGGACAGGGCGTCAACTATGGCTACACCTTC
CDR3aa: CSASSGQGVNYGYTF

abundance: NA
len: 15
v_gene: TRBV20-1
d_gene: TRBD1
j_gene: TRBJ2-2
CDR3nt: TGCAGTGCTACCGACAGGGGGCGCATCACCGGGGAGCTGTTTTTT
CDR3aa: CSATDRGRITGELFF

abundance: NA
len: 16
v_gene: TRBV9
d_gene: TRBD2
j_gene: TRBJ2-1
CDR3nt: TGTGCCAGCAGCGTACATCCGGGAGGGGGGTGGAATGAGCAGTTCTTC
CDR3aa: CASSVHPGGGWNEQFF

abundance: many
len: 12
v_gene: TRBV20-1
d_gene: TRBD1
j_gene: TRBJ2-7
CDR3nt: TGCAGTGCTCGACAGGGCCCCTACGAGCAGTACTTC
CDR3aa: CSARQGPYEQYF

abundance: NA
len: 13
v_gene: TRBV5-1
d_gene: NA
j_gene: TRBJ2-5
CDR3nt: TGCGCCAGCAGCTTGGACATGCGAGAGACCCAGTACTTC
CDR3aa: CASSLDMRETQYF

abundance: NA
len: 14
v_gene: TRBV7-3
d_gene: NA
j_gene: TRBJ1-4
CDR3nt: TGTGCCAGCAGCTCACCGGGACGGGGAGAAGAACCGTTATTT
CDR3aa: CASSSPGRGEEPLF

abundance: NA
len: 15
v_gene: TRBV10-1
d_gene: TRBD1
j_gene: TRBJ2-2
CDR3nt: TGCGCCAGCAGGGGGACAGGATTAAACACCGGGGAGCTGTTTTTT
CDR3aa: CASRGTGLNTGELFF

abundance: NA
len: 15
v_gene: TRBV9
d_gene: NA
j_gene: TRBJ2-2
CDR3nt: TGTGCCAGCAACCAGCAGGGTGGTTTCACCGGGAAGCTGTTTTTT
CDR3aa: CASNQQGGFTGKLFF

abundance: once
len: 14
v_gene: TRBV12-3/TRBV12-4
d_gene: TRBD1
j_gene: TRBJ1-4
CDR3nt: TGTGCCAGCAGTTTAGTTTCACAGGGGGGGAAACTGTTTTTT
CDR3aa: CASSLVSQGGKLFF

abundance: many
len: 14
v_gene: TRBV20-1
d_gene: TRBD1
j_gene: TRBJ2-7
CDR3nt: TGCAGTGCTAGAGCGGGACAGGGGGCCTACGAGCAGTACTTC
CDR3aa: CSARAGQGAYEQYF

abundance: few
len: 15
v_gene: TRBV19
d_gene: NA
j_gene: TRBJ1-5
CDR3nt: TGTGCCAGTACCCCTGGGGATACGGGGGCAAGTTCCCAGCATTTT
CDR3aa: CASTPGDTGASSQHF

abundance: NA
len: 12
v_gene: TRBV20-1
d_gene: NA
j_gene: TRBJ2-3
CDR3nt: TGCAGTGCTAGCGGGGGAACAGGTACGCAGTATTTT
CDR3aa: CSASGGTGTQYF

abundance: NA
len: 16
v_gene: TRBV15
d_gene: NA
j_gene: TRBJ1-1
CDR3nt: TGTGCCACCAGCAGAGCTTTTGCAGCCTTGTCCACTGATGCTTTCTTT
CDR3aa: CATSRAFAALSTDAFF

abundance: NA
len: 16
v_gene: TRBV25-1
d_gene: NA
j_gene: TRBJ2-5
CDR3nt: TGTGCCAGCGAAGACGGGCGGGTGGGCGTACGGGAGACCCAGTACTTC
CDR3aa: CASEDGRVGVRETQYF

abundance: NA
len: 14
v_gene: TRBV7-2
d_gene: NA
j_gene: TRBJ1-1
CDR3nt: TGTGCCAGCAGCTCCAGCAGGGTGAACACTGAAGCTTTCTTT
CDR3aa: CASSSSRVNTEAFF

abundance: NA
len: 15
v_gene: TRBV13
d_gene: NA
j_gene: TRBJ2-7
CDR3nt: TGTGCCAGCAGCCACACTCACTCGGGTACCTACGAGCAGTACTTC
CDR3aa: CASSHTHSGTYEQYF

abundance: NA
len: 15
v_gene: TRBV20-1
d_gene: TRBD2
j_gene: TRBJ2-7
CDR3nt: TGCAGTGCCGGGGGAGCGGGGGCGAGCTCCTACGAGCAGTACTTC
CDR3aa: CSAGGAGASSYEQYF

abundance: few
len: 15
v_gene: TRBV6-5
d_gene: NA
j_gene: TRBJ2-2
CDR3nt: TGTGCCAGCAGTTACTCAAGGCTGAACACTGGGGAGCTGCTTTTT
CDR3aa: CASSYSRLNTGELLF

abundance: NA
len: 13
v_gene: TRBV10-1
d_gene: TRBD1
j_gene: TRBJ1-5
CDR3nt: TGCGCCAGCAGACAGGGGGGCAATCAGCCCCAGCATTTT
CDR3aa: CASRQGGNQPQHF

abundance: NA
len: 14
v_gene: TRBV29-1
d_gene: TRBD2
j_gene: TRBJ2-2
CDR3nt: TGCAGCGTCATTGGGGGAGGGCACACCGGGGAGCTGTTTTTT
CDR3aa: CSVIGGGHTGELFF

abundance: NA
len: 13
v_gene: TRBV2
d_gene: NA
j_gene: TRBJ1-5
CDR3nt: TGTGCCAGCAGTCTGGAAGGCAATCAGGCCCAGGATTTT
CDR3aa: CASSLEGNQAQDF